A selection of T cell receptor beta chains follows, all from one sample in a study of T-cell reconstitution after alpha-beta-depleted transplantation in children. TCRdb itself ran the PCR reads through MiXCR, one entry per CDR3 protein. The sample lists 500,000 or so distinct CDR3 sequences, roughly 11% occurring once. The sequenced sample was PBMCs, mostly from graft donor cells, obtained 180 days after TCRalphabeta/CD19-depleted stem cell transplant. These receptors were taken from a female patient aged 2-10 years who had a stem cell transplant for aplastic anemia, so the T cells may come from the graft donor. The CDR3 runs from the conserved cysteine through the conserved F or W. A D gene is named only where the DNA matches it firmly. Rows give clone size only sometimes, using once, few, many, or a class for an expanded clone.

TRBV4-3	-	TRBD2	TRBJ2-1	TGCGCCAGCAGCCCGGGGACTAGCGGGAGGATCATAAACAATGAGCAGTTCTTC	CASSPGTSGRIINNEQFF
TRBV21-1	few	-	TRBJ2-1	TGTGCCAGCAACCCCTTACTTTTTTTC	CASNPLLFF
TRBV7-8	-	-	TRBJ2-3	TGTGCCAGCAGCTTAGTGAACAGCCTCACAGATACGCAGTATTTT	CASSLVNSLTDTQYF
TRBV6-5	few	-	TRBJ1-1	TGTGCCAGCAGTTACCGGGGTGAAGCTTTCTTT	CASSYRGEAFF
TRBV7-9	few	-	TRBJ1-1	TGTGCCAGCAGCCCGGACAGTGAGAACACTGAAGCTTTCTTT	CASSPDSENTEAFF
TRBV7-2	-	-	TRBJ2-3	TGTGCCAGCAGCGCGCTGGCCCACAGGCAGCAGTATTTT	CASSALAHRQQYF
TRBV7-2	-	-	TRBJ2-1	TGTGCCAGCAGTTTCCCTTGGGTCCCGGGAGACAATGAGCAGTTCTTC	CASSFPWVPGDNEQFF
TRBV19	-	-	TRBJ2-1	TGTGCCAGTAGTATAGACCCTTTCTATCAATACAGGGAGGGGAATGAGCAGTTCTTC	CASSIDPFYQYREGNEQFF
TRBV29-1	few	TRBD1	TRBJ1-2	TGCAGCGCCCCGGACAGGGCGGAGGGCTACACCTTC	CSAPDRAEGYTF
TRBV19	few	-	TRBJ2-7	TGTGCCAGTAGTATTGGCGGCGCGAGGGGATCCTACGAGCAGTACTTC	CASSIGGARGSYEQYF